Following are 12 T cell receptor beta chains from one sample sequenced in a study of T cells in localized non-small cell lung cancer. Repertoires were generated with immunoSEQ multiplex PCR, while TCRdb's copy carries only in-frame clones and drops some. The sample shows nearly 15,000 clones, around 85% of them seen only once. This specimen consisted of peripheral blood, obtained before any cancer treatment. The receptors were sampled from a female donor older than 55 with stage I squamous cell lung carcinoma.

The gene calls are TRBV5-4 and TRBJ1-3; D gene ambiguous. The CDR3 runs to 14 residues. CDR1 SGHNT and CDR2 YYREEE come from the germline V gene (reference sequence). V lost 0 bases, J lost 0 bases, and 4 bases lay in between. Written as DNA, the CDR3 is TGTGCCAGCAGCTTGGACAGCTCTGGAAACACCATATATTTT. It yields the protein CASSLDSSGNTIYF. The full variable domain, its missing parts supplied by reference TRBV5-4 and TRBJ1-3, is ETGVTQSPTHLIKTRGQQVTLRCSSQSGHNTVSWYQQALGQGPQFIFQYYREEENGRGNFPPRFSGLQFPNYSSELNVNALELDDSALYLCASSLDSSGNTIYFGEGSWLTVV.

There are a few counts of this clone. The chain links TRBV6-1 to TRBJ1-6, with 10 bases matching TRBD1. V was clipped by 10 bases and J by 7 bases; unmatched bases: 7. The CDR3 extends over 14 amino acids. From germline, CDR1 is MNHNS and CDR2 SASEGT. CDR3 loop: CATETGGLNSPLHF. CDR3 nucleotides: TGTGCCACTGAGACAGGGGGCCTCAATTCACCCCTCCACTTT.

This clone showed up just once. The chain is built from TRBV5-1 and TRBJ1-1; 7 bases map to TRBD1. CDR1 SGHRS and CDR2 YFSETQ come from the germline V gene. J lost 0 bases, V lost 4 bases, and 9 bases had no gene match. The CDR3 is made up of 16 amino acids. CDR3 sequence reads: CASSPNRDSVNTEAFF. DNA for the CDR3: TGCGCCAGCAGCCCGAACCGGGACAGCGTGAACACTGAAGCTTTCTTT.

The chain has TRBV5-1 and TRBJ2-5, with D perhaps matching TRBD2 (6 bases). Looked up from germline, CDR1 is SGHRS and CDR2 is YFSETQ. V lost 2 bases and J lost 5, with 13 bases in between. There are 14 residues in the CDR3. CDR3 nucleotide sequence: TGCGCCAGCAGCTTACAGACTAGTATGGAGACCCAGTACTTC. This gives the protein CASSLQTSMETQYF. Using reference TRBV5-1 and TRBJ2-5 for the parts outside the CDR3, the full variable domain is KAGVTQTPRYLIKTRGQQVTLSCSPISGHRSVSWYQQTPGQGLQFLFEYFSETQRNKGNFPGRFSGRQFSNSRSEMNVSTLELGDSALYLCASSLQTSMETQYFGPGTRLLVL.

This clone has a handful of counts. V and J are TRBV11-2 and TRBJ2-3, with no clear D. Germline V gives CDR1 SGHAT, CDR2 FQNNGV. The CDR3 runs 11 residues. The V and J ends lost 2 bases and 6 bases respectively, with 3 bases between them. CDR3: CASSLRDTQYF. CDR3 DNA: TGTGCCAGCAGCTTAAGGGATACGCAGTATTTT.

The CDR3 DNA reads as TGTGCCAGCACCCCCCAGGGACAGTCCTACGAGCAGTACTTC. Amino acids: CASTPQGQSYEQYF. V gene TRBV6-1 combines with J gene TRBJ2-7; 7 bases map to TRBD1. V trimming: 7 bases; J trimming: 1 base; junction bases outside the gene matches: 7. CDR3 length: 14 residues. Germline-derived CDR1 and CDR2 are MNHNS and SASEGT.

The CDR3 coding sequence is TGTGCCAGTAGCCAGGGGTGGGGGGACGCGACCTTCTTAACGCAGTATTTT. It is translated as CASSQGWGDATFLTQYF. This rearrangement joins TRBV19 to TRBJ2-3; either TRBD1 or TRBD2 may supply D (6 bases each). The germline CDR1 and CDR2 sequences are LNHDA and SQIVND (reference sequence). V lost 6 bases and J lost 9, with 28 bases in between. This CDR3 comprises 17 residues.

The chain recombines TRBV7-2 with TRBJ1-2; D not certain. CDR1 is SGHTA, CDR2 FQGNSA, per germline. The CDR3 is 14 amino acids. The germline V and J ends were trimmed by 0 bases and 6 bases, with 11 bases remaining between them. CDR3 sequence (DNA): TGTGCCAGCAGCTTAGCGGGAGTGGGCCATGGCTACACCTTC. Its translation: CASSLAGVGHGYTF.

The V gene is TRBV6-1, the J gene TRBJ1-2, with D possibly matching TRBD1 (5 bases). Germline values: CDR1 MNHNS, CDR2 SASEGT. The CDR3 loop spans 15 amino acids. Trimming stripped 3 bases from V and 0 bases from J, with 11 bases between. In nucleotides, the CDR3 is TGTGCCAGCAGTGAGGAGAGGGGAGCTAACTATGGCTACACCTTC. This sequence encodes CASSEERGANYGYTF.

The chain employs TRBV2 and TRBJ2-1, with 10 nucleotides matching TRBD2. V lost 5 bases, J lost 12 bases, and 13 bases stayed unmatched. The CDR3 is made up of 15 amino acids. The germline V gene has CDR1 SNHLY and CDR2 FYNNEI. The CDR3 DNA reads as TGTGCCAGCAGTCCCCAGCGGGGGGGCAACAAAGTGCAGTTCTTC. This translates into CASSPQRGGNKVQFF.

The V call is TRBV6-4, the J call TRBJ2-2, with 7 nucleotides matching TRBD1. V was pared by 4 bases and J by 3 bases, with 2 bases of the junction left unmatched. The CDR3 has 14 amino acids. CDR1 is MRHNA and CDR2 is SNTAGT in the germline V gene. The CDR3 region is CASSVQGDTGELFF. In DNA, the CDR3 is TGTGCCAGCAGTGTGCAGGGGGACACCGGGGAGCTGTTTTTT.

This chain links TRBV4-3 with TRBJ2-7; 10 bases are a match to TRBD1. Germline V lookup: CDR1 LGHNA, CDR2 YSLEER. V was pared by 4 bases and J by 4 bases, with 10 bases of the junction left unmatched. This CDR3 contains 16 residues. The CDR3 loop reads CASSRSSGQGIYEQYF. The CDR3 DNA follows: TGCGCCAGCAGCCGGTCTTCGGGACAGGGGATTTACGAGCAGTACTTC.